Presented here are 2 T cell receptor beta chains from one specimen sequenced in a study of identical twins. TCRdb reprocessed the 5' RACE reads via MiXCR and lists one record per CDR3 protein. This table holds 350,000 to 400,000 distinct CDR3 sequences, approximately 9.1% found once. Material: naive T cells sorted from blood. Every receptor here comes from a woman between 50 and 59 years old in good health.

This clonotype has more than one count but fewer than ten. The V and J genes are TRBV27 and TRBJ2-1; perhaps D is TRBD1 or TRBD2 (5 bases each). Deletions cut 6 bases from V and 3 bases from J, with 18 bases between. Per the germline V gene, CDR1 is MNHEY and CDR2 is SMNVEV (reference sequence). CDR3 length: 16 amino acids. CDR3 DNA sequence: TGTGCCAGCAGAGCGAACGCCGGGACGGTCTACAATGAGCAGTTCTTC. It codes for CASRANAGTVYNEQFF.

A few counts support this clonotype. The V gene is TRBV6-5, the J gene TRBJ2-6; D is undetermined. With 6 bases removed from V and 4 bases from J, the gap between germline ends came to 10 bases. The CDR3 consists of 14 residues. Germline lookup yields CDR1 MNHEY and CDR2 SVGAGI. Written as DNA, the CDR3 is TGTGCCAGCAGGAACCTATTCGGGGCCAACGTCCTGACTTTC. It is translated as CASRNLFGANVLTF.